These 15 T cell receptor beta chains were all obtained from the same sample, sequenced in a study of blood T cell repertoires in COVID-19. TCRdb's table, derived via immunoSEQ multiplex PCR, lists solely in-frame clones and lacks some. The sample has just under 350,000 clones, around 88% seen once. The sequencing input was peripheral blood. The receptors come from a man aged 25 to 40 with active or convalescent COVID-19.

The chain recombines TRBV9 with TRBJ2-3; D is ambiguous. The germline V and J ends were trimmed by 4 bases and 7 bases, with 13 bases remaining between them. The CDR3 length is 13 residues. Germline-derived CDR1 and CDR2 are SGDLS and YYNGEE. CDR3 bases: TGTGCCAGCAGCCCGCCAAGAGCTAATACGCAGTATTTT. It specifies CASSPPRANTQYF.

The chain has TRBV2 and TRBJ2-7, with a possible D match to TRBD1 (6 bases). The ends were cut back, 11 bases at V and 0 bases at J, with 11 bases in the middle. Germline V CDR1 and CDR2: SNHLY, FYNNEI. This CDR3 is 12 amino acids long. The CDR3 DNA reads as TGTGCCGACGGGGACACCTCCTACGAGCAGTACTTC. It specifies CADGDTSYEQYF.

This clone showed up just a few times. This chain joins TRBV7-3 and TRBJ1-6; a possible D gene is TRBD1 (6 bases). Trimming shortened V by 5 bases and J by 9 bases, and 11 bases separated the two germline ends. CDR3 length: 13 amino acids. The germline V gene has CDR1 SGHTA and CDR2 FQGTGA. CDR3 loop: CASSEQGASPLHF. The CDR3 coding sequence is TGTGCCAGCAGCGAACAGGGAGCTTCACCCCTCCACTTT.

V gene TRBV19 combines with J gene TRBJ1-2; 8 positions agree with TRBD1. Germline assignment: CDR1 LNHDA and CDR2 SQIVND (reference sequence). The CDR3 extends over 14 amino acids. V shed 5 bases and J 6 bases; nucleotides not matched to a gene: 8. The CDR3 DNA sequence: TGTGCCAGTAGTGCCCGGACAGGGCCCAATGGCTACACCTTC. Its translation: CASSARTGPNGYTF. The full variable domain, its missing parts supplied by reference TRBV19 and TRBJ1-2, is DGGITQSPKYLFRKEGQNVTLSCEQNLNHDAMYWYRQDPGQGLRLIYYSQIVNDFQKGDIAEGYSVSREKKESFPLTVTSAQKNPTAFYLCASSARTGPNGYTFGSGTRLTVV.

J is TRBJ1-4 and V is TRBV11-2; D is undetermined. The CDR3 covers 13 residues. Per germline, CDR1 SGHAT and CDR2 FQNNGV. Between the trimmed V and J ends, which lost 6 bases and 4 bases, there was a span of 9 bases. The CDR3 protein is CASRRSGNEKLFF. The CDR3 DNA reads TGTGCCAGCAGACGCTCGGGTAATGAAAAACTGTTTTTT.

The chain is built from TRBV2 and TRBJ1-1; no reliable D call. V was cut by 5 bases and J by 2 bases, with 9 bases left in between. Germline values: CDR1 SNHLY, CDR2 FYNNEI. The CDR3 sequence is 13 residues long. The CDR3 nucleotides are TGTGCCAGCAGTCCCACACACAACACTGAAGCTTTCTTT. Encoded protein: CASSPTHNTEAFF.

The chain has TRBV6-2 or TRBV6-3 and TRBJ2-2; TRBD2 aligns across 9 bases. After removal of 1 base from V and 4 bases from J, the junction contained 4 bases not matched to a gene. In germline, CDR1 is MNHEY, CDR2 SVGEGT. The CDR3 spans 16 residues. CDR3 amino acids: CASSYLVAGATGELFF. Written as DNA, the CDR3 is TGTGCCAGCAGTTACTTGGTAGCGGGGGCCACCGGGGAGCTGTTTTTT.

The V call is TRBV10-3, the J call TRBJ2-3; weak D call: TRBD2 (7 bases). Germline lookup yields CDR1 ENHRY and CDR2 SYGVKD. CDR3 length: 15 amino acids. The V gene lost 3 bases and the J gene lost 4 bases, with 14 bases spanning the gap. The CDR3 loop is CAISEGGDSPDTQYF. The CDR3, as DNA: TGTGCCATCAGTGAAGGGGGGGACTCCCCAGATACGCAGTATTTT.

The genes are TRBV7-2 and TRBJ2-5; maybe TRBD2 (5 bases). CDR3 length: 14 amino acids. In germline, CDR1 is SGHTA, CDR2 FQGNSA. The ends were cut back, 4 bases at V and 4 bases at J, with 13 bases in the middle. The CDR3 nucleotides read TGTGCCAGCAGCTCGAACGGGGTCGGAGAGACCCAGTACTTC. Amino acids: CASSSNGVGETQYF. The entire variable domain, with the rest obtained from reference TRBV7-2 and TRBJ2-5, is as follows: GAGVSQSPSNKVTEKGKDVELRCDPISGHTALYWYRQSLGQGLEFLIYFQGNSAPDKSGLPSDRFSAERTGGSVSTLTIQRTQQEDSAVYLCASSSNGVGETQYFGPGTRLLVL.

The chain uses TRBV28 and TRBJ2-3, with D unclear. The V gene lost 5 bases and the J gene lost 0 bases, with 9 bases spanning the gap. Germline V lookup: CDR1 MDHEN, CDR2 SYDVKM. This CDR3 has 14 amino acids. CDR3: CASSLFTSTDTQYF. As DNA, the CDR3 is TGTGCCAGCAGTCTCTTCACTAGCACAGATACGCAGTATTTT.

The CDR3 sequence: CASSRPTENEKLFF. The CDR3 bases are TGTGCCAGTAGTAGACCGACAGAGAATGAAAAACTGTTTTTT. The genes are TRBV19 and TRBJ1-4; D is perhaps TRBD1 (5 bases). CDR1 LNHDA and CDR2 SQIVND come from the germline V gene (reference sequence). Trimming cost V 4 bases and J 5 bases, with 11 bases left between them. This CDR3 comprises 14 residues.

This sequence joins TRBV2 and TRBJ2-1; the match to TRBD2 covers 10 bases. Germline trimming cut 4 bases from V and 9 bases from J; bases unmatched to any gene: 12. The CDR3 runs to 16 residues. Germline V gene lookup returns CDR1 SNHLY and CDR2 FYNNEI. The CDR3 sequence is CASSARTSGPRGEQFF. The CDR3 coding sequence is TGTGCCAGCAGTGCCCGGACTAGCGGCCCTAGGGGTGAGCAGTTCTTC.

The chain employs TRBV14 and TRBJ1-1, with TRBD1 identical over 8 bases. Trimming took 6 bases from V and 5 from J; bases not matched to a gene: 5. CDR3 size: 13 residues. Germline V gene sequence: CDR1 SGHDN, CDR2 FVKESK. The DNA of the CDR3 is TGTGCCAGCAGACGCACAGGGGGGACTGAAGCTTTCTTT. It is translated as CASRRTGGTEAFF.

The rearrangement links TRBV5-1 to TRBJ1-2, with TRBD1 matching over 7 bases. Trimming at V came to 4 bases and at J to 6 bases, leaving 6 bases not matched to a gene. This CDR3 contains 13 residues. Germline CDR1 SGHRS, CDR2 YFSETQ. CDR3: CASSLGQEDGYTF. Written as DNA, the CDR3 is TGCGCCAGCAGCCTAGGACAGGAAGATGGCTACACCTTC. Combining the CDR3 with reference TRBV5-1 and TRBJ1-2 gives the whole variable domain KAGVTQTPRYLIKTRGQQVTLSCSPISGHRSVSWYQQTPGQGLQFLFEYFSETQRNKGNFPGRFSGRQFSNSRSEMNVSTLELGDSALYLCASSLGQEDGYTFGSGTRLTVV.

V gene TRBV7-2 combines with J gene TRBJ2-7; TRBD2 aligns across 10 bases. The CDR3 is 17 residues long. V trimming: 1 base; J trimming: 2 bases; junction bases outside the gene matches: 8. Germline V gene lookup returns CDR1 SGHTA and CDR2 FQGNSA. Here the CDR3 reads CASSLGASGSRAYEQYF. The CDR3, as DNA: TGTGCCAGCAGCTTAGGGGCTAGCGGGAGTAGGGCCTACGAGCAGTACTTC.